The 29 T cell receptor beta chains below were found in one sample sequenced in a study of T cell responses to AZD1222 COVID-19 vaccine. Libraries were prepared by immunoSEQ multiplex PCR; TCRdb keeps only in-frame clonotypes and omits some of them. The repertoire consists of roughly 110,000 clones, with about nine tenths occurring once and the leading ten covering around 4.5%. Sequencing was performed on peripheral blood, taken on day 0 of AZD1222 vaccination. The receptors here all came from an adult in good health.

The chain uses TRBV7-9 and TRBJ1-5, with TRBD1 as a possible D gene (6 bases). The CDR3 contains 15 residues. Germline V gene lookup returns CDR1 SEHNR and CDR2 FQNEAQ (reference sequence). With 6 bases removed from V and 6 bases from J, the gap between germline ends came to 18 bases. The DNA for the CDR3 is TGTGCCAGCAGTGCCAGGGGAGGCGAGGGTCAGCCCCAGCATTTT. Its translation: CASSARGGEGQPQHF.

The count of this clone is one. The J gene is TRBJ1-1, the V gene TRBV5-6; 7 bases agree with TRBD1. Germline V gene sequence: CDR1 SGHDT, CDR2 YYEEEE. The V and J ends lost 4 bases and 5 bases, in that order; junction bases with no gene match: 8. The CDR3 sequence is 14 residues long. The chain's CDR3 is CASSVHRGATEAFF. The CDR3 nucleotides read TGTGCCAGCAGCGTCCACAGGGGCGCGACTGAAGCTTTCTTT.

V and J are TRBV5-1 and TRBJ2-1; 8 nucleotides match TRBD1. CDR3 length: 16 amino acids. Trimming at V came to 2 bases and at J to 8 bases, leaving 12 bases not matched to a gene. CDR1 is SGHRS, CDR2 YFSETQ, per germline. The CDR3 here is CASSFLTGTGSHEQFF. In DNA form, the CDR3 reads TGCGCCAGCAGCTTCCTAACCGGGACAGGATCCCATGAGCAGTTCTTC.

This chain uses TRBV12-3 or TRBV12-4 with TRBJ1-1; D might be TRBD1 (5 bases). Trimming took 6 bases from V and 8 from J, leaving 16 bases between them. The CDR3 extends over 13 amino acids. CDR3 nucleotide sequence: TGTGCCAGCAGGGAGGGACTAGTCGGGGAAGCTTTCTTT. Translating it yields CASREGLVGEAFF.

V gene TRBV7-2 combines with J gene TRBJ2-3, with unresolved D. V was clipped by 0 bases and J by 4 bases, with 11 bases between them. Germline V lookup: CDR1 SGHTA, CDR2 FQGNSA. The length of the CDR3 is 15 residues. The CDR3 loop is CASSLANPAADTQYF. In DNA, the CDR3 is TGTGCCAGCAGCTTAGCGAATCCCGCGGCAGATACGCAGTATTTT.

This clone showed up just a few times. The chain joins TRBV6-6 to TRBJ2-7, with D uncertain. The CDR3 loop spans 13 amino acids. The ends were cut back, 6 bases at V and 2 bases at J, with 11 bases in the middle. CDR1 is MNHNY, CDR2 SVGAGI, per germline (reference sequence). Written as DNA, the CDR3 is TGTGCCAGCAGCCCCGGGCCCCCCTACGAGCAGTACTTC. Its translation is CASSPGPPYEQYF.

V usage is TRBV5-5 and J usage is TRBJ2-7; TRBD1 matches at 7 bases. The germline gives CDR1 SGHKS, CDR2 YYEKEE (reference sequence). The V gene end was trimmed by 4 bases and the J gene end by 7 bases; junction bases not matched to a gene: 11. This CDR3 is 14 amino acids long. The CDR3 sequence is CASSRDDRVGEQYF. The DNA of the CDR3 is TGTGCCAGCAGCCGGGATGACAGGGTGGGTGAGCAGTACTTC.

V usage is TRBV7-8 and J usage is TRBJ2-1; D possibly uses TRBD1 or TRBD2 (6 bases each). This CDR3 is built from 16 residues. The germline gives CDR1 SGHVS, CDR2 FQNEAQ. V was trimmed by 1 base and J by 5 bases, leaving 15 bases between them. CDR3 nucleotide sequence: TGTGCCAGCAGCTTAGTTTCGGGGGCCAGAAACAATGAGCAGTTCTTC. It translates to CASSLVSGARNNEQFF.

This clone appeared a single time. The chain links TRBV4-1 to TRBJ1-5; no clear D. V lost 1 base and J 6 bases, leaving 7 bases between the germline ends. Germline V gene data show CDR1 as MGHRA and CDR2 as YSYEKL. The CDR3 extends over 13 amino acids. The CDR3 DNA follows: TGCGCCAGCAGCCAAGTTGAGACTCAGCCCCAGCATTTT. It translates to CASSQVETQPQHF.

This chain links TRBV10-3 with TRBJ1-1, with D possibly matching TRBD1 (6 bases). The CDR3 sequence is 17 residues long. V was trimmed by 0 bases and J by 1 base, leaving 15 bases between them. The germline V gene has CDR1 ENHRY and CDR2 SYGVKD. The chain's CDR3 is CAISESIGRQANTEAFF. As DNA, the CDR3 is TGTGCCATCAGTGAGTCGATCGGTAGACAGGCGAACACTGAAGCTTTCTTT.

The rearrangement joins TRBV9 to TRBJ2-3; tentatively, D is TRBD1 (5 bases). V was cut by 4 bases and J by 2 bases, with 20 bases left in between. CDR1 is SGDLS and CDR2 is YYNGEE in the germline V gene. This CDR3 is 17 amino acids long. CDR3 in amino acids: CASSLRGLPRTTDTQYF. As DNA, the CDR3 is TGTGCCAGCAGCCTAAGGGGTTTGCCTCGGACCACAGATACGCAGTATTTT.

The rearrangement links TRBV7-9 to TRBJ1-2; D is ambiguous. Germline loops: CDR1 SEHNR, CDR2 FQNEAQ (reference sequence). Deletions cut 0 bases from V and 6 bases from J, with 8 bases between. CDR3 length: 13 residues. In nucleotides, the CDR3 is TGTGCCAGCAGCTTAGCTAGGTCTGATGGCTACACCTTC. Protein: CASSLARSDGYTF.

This clone was seen just once. CDR3 sequence: CASSSLTSGLETYEQYF. The CDR3 DNA reads as TGTGCCAGCAGCTCCCTGACTAGCGGGTTGGAGACCTACGAGCAGTACTTC. This sequence joins TRBV7-9 and TRBJ2-7, with TRBD2 matching 10 bases. Germline V gene data show CDR1 as SEHNR and CDR2 as FQNEAQ (reference sequence). This CDR3 is 17 amino acids long. V dropped 4 bases and J dropped 2; count of bases not matched to a gene: 11.

This rearrangement joins TRBV7-6 to TRBJ2-5, with unresolved D. CDR1 and CDR2 from the germline V gene are SGHVS and FNYEAQ. The V end lost 5 bases, the J end lost 0 bases, and 7 bases lay between the germline ends. The CDR3 spans 13 residues. DNA of the CDR3: TGTGCCAGCAGCCATAACTACCAAGAGACCCAGTACTTC. Translating it yields CASSHNYQETQYF.

The gene calls are TRBV28 and TRBJ2-4; D may be TRBD1 (6 bases). Trimming cost V 7 bases and J 0 bases, with 10 bases left between them. CDR3 length: 14 residues. CDR1 and CDR2 (germline): MDHEN, SYDVKM. CDR3 sequence reads: CASNRALAKNIQYF. Here the CDR3 DNA reads TGTGCCAGCAACAGGGCTCTAGCCAAAAACATTCAGTACTTC.

The V call is TRBV15, the J call TRBJ1-5; D remains unclear. The CDR3 has 12 residues. The V end was cut by 3 bases, the J end by 11 bases, with 11 bases between. Germline V gives CDR1 LNHNV, CDR2 YYDKDF (reference sequence). CDR3 protein: CATSRTFGTQHF. CDR3 coding DNA: TGTGCCACCAGCAGGACTTTCGGCACCCAGCATTTT.

The genes are TRBV29-1 and TRBJ2-7; no clear D gene. This CDR3 comprises 11 residues. Germline V gene lookup returns CDR1 SQVTM and CDR2 ANQGSEA. V was trimmed by 1 base and J by 9 bases, leaving 10 bases between them. The CDR3 DNA follows: TGCAGCGTTGAAGTTGGTACGGGGCAGTACTTC. It codes for CSVEVGTGQYF.

This clone was observed a single time. The chain employs TRBV4-1 and TRBJ1-2, with 9 bases fitting TRBD1. Germline V gene lookup returns CDR1 MGHRA and CDR2 YSYEKL. J was trimmed by 4 bases and V by 0 bases; bases with no gene match: 3. The CDR3 sequence is 15 residues long. The CDR3 loop is CASSQDGTGSYGYTF. In DNA form, the CDR3 reads TGCGCCAGCAGCCAAGACGGGACAGGGAGCTATGGCTACACCTTC.

V usage is TRBV6-2 or TRBV6-3 and J usage is TRBJ1-2; no clear D. The germline V and J ends were trimmed by 2 bases and 4 bases, with 23 bases remaining between them. This CDR3 region has 18 residues. Germline values: CDR1 MNHEY, CDR2 SVGEGT. The CDR3 coding sequence is TGTGCCAGCAGTTACAGCAACGAAGACCGGCTGAAAACCTATGGCTACACCTTC. This codes for CASSYSNEDRLKTYGYTF.

The chain recombines TRBV27 with TRBJ1-3; D uncertain. The CDR3 runs 14 residues. The V end was cut by 2 bases, the J end by 0 bases, with 5 bases between. Germline V gene sequence: CDR1 MNHEY, CDR2 SMNVEV (reference sequence). This CDR3 is CASSLSGSGNTIYF. The CDR3, as DNA: TGTGCCAGCAGTTTAAGCGGCTCTGGAAACACCATATATTTT.

The chain employs TRBV11-3 and TRBJ2-1, with 13 bases aligning to TRBD2. V lost 3 bases and J lost 8; bases outside the gene matches: 4. The CDR3 runs to 15 residues. Germline V CDR1 and CDR2: SGHNT, YENEEA. The CDR3 region has the DNA TGTGCCAGCAGCTTGGGGACTAGCGGGAACCATGAGCAGTTCTTC. This codes for CASSLGTSGNHEQFF.

This chain uses TRBV14 with TRBJ2-7, with TRBD2 identical over 8 bases. This CDR3 region has 13 residues. Germline assignment: CDR1 SGHDN and CDR2 FVKESK. The V gene end was trimmed by 6 bases and the J gene end by 4 bases; junction bases not matched to a gene: 5. CDR3 protein: CASRDSGSYEQYF. The CDR3, as DNA: TGTGCCAGCAGGGACAGCGGGAGTTACGAGCAGTACTTC.

The gene calls are TRBV6-2 or TRBV6-3 and TRBJ1-5, with TRBD1 matching over 7 bases. This CDR3 region has 15 residues. Germline CDR1 is MNHEY and CDR2 is SVGEGT. V trimming: 4 bases; J trimming: 4 bases; junction bases outside the gene matches: 7. The CDR3 bases are TGTGCCAGCAGTTTTGAGACAGGGCAGAATCAGCCCCAGCATTTT. It encodes CASSFETGQNQPQHF.

The genes are TRBV30 and TRBJ1-3; 7 bases align to TRBD1. Germline V gene lookup returns CDR1 GTSNPN and CDR2 SVGIG (reference sequence). The CDR3 covers 15 residues. The V and J ends lost 0 bases and 2 bases, in that order; junction bases with no gene match: 4. CDR3 sequence: CAWSVQGRPGNTIYF. DNA of the CDR3: TGTGCCTGGAGTGTACAGGGGCGCCCTGGAAACACCATATATTTT. Full variable domain (outside the CDR3, taken from reference TRBV30 and TRBJ1-3): SQTIHQWPATLVQPVGSPLSLECTVEGTSNPNLYWYRQAAGRGLQLLFYSVGIGQISSEVPQNLSASRPQDRQFILSSKKLLLSDSGFYLCAWSVQGRPGNTIYFGEGSWLTVV.

The chain uses TRBV27 and TRBJ2-7; D unclear. V was shortened by 7 bases and J by 0 bases, with 7 bases between the two germline ends. Germline V gene data show CDR1 as MNHEY and CDR2 as SMNVEV (reference sequence). This CDR3 contains 12 residues. CDR3 nucleotide sequence: TGTGCCAGCACTCCACGCTCCTACGAGCAGTACTTC. Its protein is CASTPRSYEQYF.

This sequence joins TRBV6-1 and TRBJ1-1; D gene unclear. Germline V gives CDR1 MNHNS, CDR2 SASEGT. The CDR3 has 13 amino acids. V shed 1 base and J shed 5 bases, with 8 bases lying between them. The CDR3 DNA is TGTGCCAGCAGTGAAGAGGGTTGGACTGAAGCTTTCTTT. It codes for CASSEEGWTEAFF.

This sequence joins TRBV4-3 and TRBJ1-1; TRBD1 might be the D (6 bases). Between the trimmed V and J ends, which lost 2 bases and 0 bases, there was a span of 16 bases. The CDR3 length is 17 residues. In germline, CDR1 is LGHNA, CDR2 YSLEER. For the CDR3, the DNA is TGCGCCAGCAGCCAATATGCCAGGGGAGGGATGAACACTGAAGCTTTCTTT. Translated, it gives CASSQYARGGMNTEAFF.

In regard to this clone: At one end the junction does not follow the germline gene, possibly because of a read error. The chain joins TRBV6-2 or TRBV6-3 to TRBJ2-1, with D uncertain. The germline V gene encodes CDR1 MNHEY and CDR2 SVGEGT. The CDR3 covers 12 residues. DNA for the CDR3: TGTGCCAGCAGTTACTTGGGATCGCATGGGGTCTTC. Protein product: CASSYLGSHGVF.

This chain links TRBV5-8 with TRBJ2-1; 11 positions match TRBD2. Germline V gene data show CDR1 as SGHTS and CDR2 as YDEGEE. The CDR3 loop spans 16 amino acids. Trimming took 3 bases from V and 3 from J; bases not matched to a gene: 5. This chain's CDR3 is CASSSFSGRVYNEQFF. The CDR3 nucleotides read TGTGCCAGCAGCTCCTTTAGCGGGAGGGTCTACAATGAGCAGTTCTTC.